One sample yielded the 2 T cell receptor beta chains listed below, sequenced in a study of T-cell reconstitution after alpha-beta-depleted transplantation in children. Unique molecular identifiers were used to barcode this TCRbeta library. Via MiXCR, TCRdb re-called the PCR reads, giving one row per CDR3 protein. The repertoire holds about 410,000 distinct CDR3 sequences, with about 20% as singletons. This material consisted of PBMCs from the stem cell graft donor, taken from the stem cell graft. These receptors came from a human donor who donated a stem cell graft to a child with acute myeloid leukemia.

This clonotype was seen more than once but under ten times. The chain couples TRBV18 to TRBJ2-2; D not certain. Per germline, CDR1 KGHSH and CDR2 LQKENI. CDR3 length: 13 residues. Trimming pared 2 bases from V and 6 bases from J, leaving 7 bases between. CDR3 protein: CASSPTFAGELFF. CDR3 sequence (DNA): TGTGCCAGCTCACCAACCTTCGCCGGGGAGCTGTTTTTT.

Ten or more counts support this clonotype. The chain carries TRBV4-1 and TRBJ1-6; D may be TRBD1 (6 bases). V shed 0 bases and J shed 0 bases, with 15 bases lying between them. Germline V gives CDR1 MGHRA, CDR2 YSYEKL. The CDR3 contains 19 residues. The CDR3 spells CASSQESGGFSSYNSPLHF. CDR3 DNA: TGCGCCAGCAGCCAAGAATCGGGGGGCTTCAGCTCCTATAATTCACCCCTCCACTTT.